This is a list of T cell receptor beta chains from one sample in a study of blood T cell repertoires in COVID-19. TCRdb's copy holds only in-frame clones and misses some; the assay was immunoSEQ multiplex PCR. The sample holds approximately 210,000 clones, roughly 81% seen once. Input material: peripheral blood. The receptors shown here come from a woman in her sixties or seventies with active or convalescent COVID-19. Each CDR3 is given with its conserved first and last residue. Each record gives: J gene, clone size, D gene, V gene, CDR3 DNA, CDR3 protein. The D gene is left open where the match is weak. Where a row states a size, it is once, few, many or the class of an expanded clone; other rows omit it.

>TRBJ1-3|few|.|TRBV7-9
TGTGCCAGCTCCTCCCCGCGGAGCTACTCTGGAAACACCATATATTTT
CASSSPRSYSGNTIYF
>TRBJ1-2|.|TRBD1|TRBV7-3
TGTGCCAGCAGCTCTGGTCAGGGGGATGGCTACACCTTC
CASSSGQGDGYTF
>TRBJ1-5|.|TRBD1|TRBV24-1
TGTGCCACCAGTGAAACAGGGGATCCGGGTCAGCCCCAGCATTTT
CATSETGDPGQPQHF
>TRBJ2-5|.|.|TRBV27
TGTGCCAGCAGTTTGAGGGGGGAGACCCAGTACTTC
CASSLRGETQYF
>TRBJ2-4|.|.|TRBV28
TGTGCCAGCAGGGAAGGGTCGGGGAACATTCAGTACTTC
CASREGSGNIQYF
>TRBJ2-4|.|.|TRBV3-1/TRBV3-2
TGTGCCAGCAGCCTCCTGGGGAGCCCCATAGCCAAAAACATTCAGTACTTC
CASSLLGSPIAKNIQYF
>TRBJ1-1|.|.|TRBV3-1/TRBV3-2
TGTGCCAGCAGCCTAACGAGTGCCACTGAAGCTTTCTTT
CASSLTSATEAFF
>TRBJ1-1|.|TRBD1|TRBV5-1
TGCGCCAGCAGCCCGGGAGGGGGCGGGTGGAAAAACACTGAAGCTTTCTTT
CASSPGGGGWKNTEAFF
>TRBJ2-7|.|TRBD2|TRBV10-3
TGTGCCATCAGGGATCCCGCTATAGCGGGAGACGAGCAGTACTTC
CAIRDPAIAGDEQYF
>TRBJ2-7|.|TRBD1|TRBV3-1/TRBV3-2
TGTGCCAGCAGCACAGAACAGGGGGCGTGGAAGGAGCAGTACTTC
CASSTEQGAWKEQYF
>TRBJ2-1|.|.|TRBV29-1
TGCAGCGTTCTCCCGTTCGAGGACAATGAGCAGTTCTTC
CSVLPFEDNEQFF
>TRBJ2-3|.|TRBD2|TRBV2
TGTGCCAGCACCATGACTAGCCGCACAGATACGCAGTATTTT
CASTMTSRTDTQYF
>TRBJ1-2|.|.|TRBV27
TGTGCCAGCAGTTTGGGGGGAAGGGGTTATGGCTACACCTTC
CASSLGGRGYGYTF
>TRBJ2-2|once|.|TRBV3-1/TRBV3-2
TGTGCCAGCAGCTCATCCCACACCGGGGAGCTGTTTTTT
CASSSSHTGELFF
>TRBJ2-1|.|TRBD2|TRBV14
TGTGCCAGCAGCCAAGGAGCGGGGCCTCCGGGGCACAATGAGCAGTTCTTC
CASSQGAGPPGHNEQFF
>TRBJ1-1|.|.|TRBV7-3
TGTGCCAGCACGTCGAGGGTTAGGACTGAAGCTTTCTTT
CASTSRVRTEAFF
>TRBJ2-1|few|TRBD2|TRBV7-9
TGTGCCAGCACCGGTGGGAGCGGGAGCTCCTACAATGAGCAGTTCTTC
CASTGGSGSSYNEQFF
>TRBJ1-5|.|.|TRBV18
TGTGCCAGCTCACCGGTTTCTGGCCCTAGCAATCAGCCCCAGCATTTT
CASSPVSGPSNQPQHF
>TRBJ2-5|few|TRBD2|TRBV5-4
TGTGCCAGCAGCTTCGGGACTAGGGAGACCCAGTACTTC
CASSFGTRETQYF
>TRBJ2-3|.|.|TRBV21-1
TGTGCCAGCAAGGAGGGACTAGCGGCCACAGATACGCAGTATTTT
CASKEGLAATDTQYF
>TRBJ1-3|.|.|TRBV28
TGTGCCACCACGACCAGGCTCGGAAACACCATATATTTT
CATTTRLGNTIYF
>TRBJ1-1|once|TRBD1|TRBV28
TGTGCCAGCAGGCGGGACAGGGAGAGCACTGAAGCTTTCTTT
CASRRDRESTEAFF
>TRBJ2-2|.|TRBD2|TRBV2
TGTGCCAGCAGTGATATAGGACTAGCGGGAGCCACGAACACCGGGGAGCTGTTTTTT
CASSDIGLAGATNTGELFF
>TRBJ2-3|few|.|TRBV7-8
TGTGCCAGCAGCGTAGCGGAGAGCACAGATACGCAGTATTTT
CASSVAESTDTQYF
>TRBJ2-3|.|TRBD1|TRBV5-1
TGCGCCAGCAGCGCGGGACAGGGTGGATTAGATACGCAGTATTTT
CASSAGQGGLDTQYF
>TRBJ1-1|once|.|TRBV10-3
TGTGCCATCAGTGAGCCGAGCATCACTGAAGCTTTCTTT
CAISEPSITEAFF
>TRBJ2-7|.|.|TRBV19
TGTGCCAGTAGTACCCTCCTGCGGGGAATGGAGGAGCAGTACTTC
CASSTLLRGMEEQYF
>TRBJ2-7|.|.|TRBV20-1
TGCAGTGCGAGTGGTCCGGGGGTTGGCGAGCAGTACTTC
CSASGPGVGEQYF
>TRBJ2-7|.|.|TRBV6-5
TGTGCCAGCAAGGAGGGACTTGCTTCTTACGAGCAGTACTTC
CASKEGLASYEQYF
>TRBJ1-6|.|TRBD1|TRBV4-1
TGCGCCAGCAGCCCGGACTCAGGGGGGAGCTCCTATAATTCACCCCTCCACTTT
CASSPDSGGSSYNSPLHF
>TRBJ1-2|.|TRBD1|TRBV6-5
TGTGCCAGCAGTTTGGGGACAGGGGTATTTGCTCGTGGCTACACCTTC
CASSLGTGVFARGYTF
>TRBJ1-6|.|.|TRBV6-5
TGTGCCAGCAGTTACTCGCCAACGGGGAATTCACCCCTCCACTTT
CASSYSPTGNSPLHF